This T cell receptor beta chain was obtained from a study of cytomegalovirus exposure and HLA in healthy donors. The V and J ends lost 0 bases and 4 bases, in that order; junction bases with no gene match: 5. The CDR3 runs to 16 residues. The germline CDR1 and CDR2 sequences are ENHRY and SYGVKD. The PCR employed 60 Vbeta primers together with 13 Jbeta primers. Method: immunoSEQ multiplex PCR; TCRdb's copy keeps in-frame clones and lacks some. The sample contains 58,000 or so clones, roughly 74% of which appear only once. The chain combines TRBV10-3 with TRBJ1-3; 8 bases are a match to TRBD1. Specimen: PBMCs. The source is a woman in her thirties or forties in good health and CMV-seropositive. CDR3 in DNA: TGTGCCATCAGTGAGTCCGAGGACAGGGCCGGAAACACCATATATTTT. Protein: CAISESEDRAGNTIYF.